This T cell receptor (beta chain) was captured by sequencing in a study of graft-versus-host responses after intestinal transplantation. Study context: Recipients received multivisceral, liver-intestinal, or isolated intestinal transplants. Induction with anti-thymocyte globulin, then tacrolimus and steroids for roughly 3 years, was given to all recipients. The study's findings and limits: Early HvG declines after transplant were associated with peak circulating GvH clone levels. Investigators detected GvH clones in recipient marrow, with some emerging earlier in ileum or blood.

As regards this clone: Its matching antigen is unknown.

V dropped 0 bases and J dropped 0 bases, with 10 bases sitting between them. Looked up from germline, CDR1 is SGHNT and CDR2 is YYREEE (reference sequence). This CDR3 has 17 residues. Profiled with immunoSEQ multiplex PCR; TCRdb holds only in-frame clones, not every one. Of roughly 110,000 clones in the sample, roughly 90% were seen once. The chain couples TRBV5-4 to TRBJ2-6, with D possibly matching TRBD2 (6 bases). The specimen comprised unstimulated CD4+ T cells sorted from spleen or lymph node cells, sampled before transplant. This TCR was sampled from a human donor who was the organ donor for an intestinal transplant. CDR3 region: CASSLARESSGANVLTF. CDR3 nucleotides: TGTGCCAGCAGCTTGGCGCGGGAATCCTCTGGGGCCAACGTCCTGACTTTC.